The clone carrying this T cell receptor beta chain was seen ten or more times. This specimen belongs to a study of blood T cells in healthy people across ages. The overall study: Per two T cells, template switching captured roughly one barcoded beta molecule.

A second PCR of roughly 7 to 11 cycles used a sample-barcoded 5' primer and a J-beta primer mix. TCRdb independently ran MiXCR on the 5' RACE reads; one entry per CDR3 protein. Of more than 800,000 distinct CDR3 sequences in the sample, less than 50% were seen once. The CDR3 length is 16 residues. Germline V lookup: CDR1 SQVTM, CDR2 ANQGSEA. Trimming removed 6 bases from V and 4 bases from J; junction bases left unmatched: 18. V usage is TRBV29-1 and J usage is TRBJ2-7, with TRBD2 identical over 7 bases. The receptor comes from a woman aged 55 to 70 in good health. Material: blood. CDR3 sequence (DNA): TGCAGCGTGCGGGGGAGTGGGGACGGTGCGACTTACGAGCAGTACTTC. It translates to CSVRGSGDGATYEQYF.